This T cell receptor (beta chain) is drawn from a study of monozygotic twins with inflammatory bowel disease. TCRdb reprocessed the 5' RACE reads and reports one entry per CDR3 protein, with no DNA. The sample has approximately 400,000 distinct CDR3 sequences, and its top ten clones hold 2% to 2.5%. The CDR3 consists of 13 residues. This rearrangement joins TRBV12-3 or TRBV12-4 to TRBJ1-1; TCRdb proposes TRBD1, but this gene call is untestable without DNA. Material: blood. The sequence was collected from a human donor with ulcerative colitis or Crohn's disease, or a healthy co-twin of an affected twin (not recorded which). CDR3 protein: CATDSPWGSAAFF.